The next 8 T cell receptor beta chains were all read from a single sample in a study of T-cell memory formation after mild COVID-19. TCRdb called the 5' RACE reads again in MiXCR, with one record for every CDR3 protein. In the table there are 400,000 to 500,000 distinct CDR3 sequences, roughly 18% of which are singletons. Sequenced input: PBMCs or a T cell subset sorted from them (not recorded which). Source of these receptors: a man aged 18 to 29 who had mild COVID-19 (a few samples of this study predate the infection). Cell type and time point are not known.

This clonotype turned up a few times. The rearrangement joins TRBV12-3 or TRBV12-4 to TRBJ2-1, with D tentatively TRBD1 (6 bases). V was shortened by 5 bases and J by 6 bases, with 14 bases between the two germline ends. This CDR3 is 14 amino acids long. CDR3 protein: CASSTPGVGNEQFF. In DNA, the CDR3 is TGTGCCAGCAGTACCCCAGGGGTAGGCAATGAGCAGTTCTTC.

In its sample, this clonotype was seen many times. The CDR3 sequence: CASSPIGNEQFF. CDR3 nucleotide sequence: TGTGCCAGCAGCCCCATCGGCAATGAGCAGTTCTTC. This sequence joins TRBV3-1 and TRBJ2-1; D is unclear. Per germline, CDR1 LGHDT and CDR2 YNNKEL (reference sequence). The CDR3 spans 12 residues. With 4 bases removed from V and 6 bases from J, the gap between germline ends came to 7 bases.

The chain uses TRBV27 and TRBJ2-5; a possible D gene is TRBD2 (6 bases). Germline lookup yields CDR1 MNHEY and CDR2 SMNVEV (reference sequence). V shed 8 bases and J shed 4 bases, with 17 bases lying between them. The CDR3 is made up of 14 amino acids. CDR3 nucleotide sequence: TGTGCCAGCGCCGAGATCGGGGGTGGAGAGACCCAGTACTTC. It yields the protein CASAEIGGGETQYF.

The genes are TRBV12-3 or TRBV12-4 and TRBJ1-2; D gene ambiguous. This CDR3 contains 14 residues. With 6 bases removed from V and 4 bases from J, the gap between germline ends came to 15 bases. CDR3 in amino acids: CASSPVGNLYGYTF. Here the CDR3 DNA reads TGTGCCAGCAGCCCGGTTGGGAATCTCTATGGCTACACCTTC.

V is TRBV21-1 and J is TRBJ2-1; TRBD1 was called by the table and not checked on the DNA. TRBV21-1 is labeled a pseudogene. The CDR3 is 16 residues long. CDR3 DNA sequence: TGTGCCAGCAGCAGAGGACAGGGGGCGGCAGACAATGAGCAGTTCTTC. It yields the protein CASSRGQGAADNEQFF.

As concerns this clonotype: Being one base from a much bigger clone, this may be a read error. The chain joins TRBV29-1 to TRBJ2-1; D assignment may be TRBD1 or TRBD2 (5 bases each). Germline lookup yields CDR1 SQVTM and CDR2 ANQGSEA. The CDR3 sequence is 13 residues long. CDR3 coding DNA: TGCAGTGTTAGAGGGGATAACTACACTGAGCAGTTCTTC. This codes for CSVRGDNYTEQFF.

The chain employs TRBV5-1 and TRBJ2-2; D gene uncertain. This CDR3 region has 14 residues. Trimming removed 0 bases from V and 7 bases from J, with 10 bases in between. Germline V gene lookup returns CDR1 SGHRS and CDR2 YFSETQ. CDR3 protein: CASSLAMDLGELFF. CDR3 DNA sequence: TGCGCCAGCAGCTTGGCCATGGATCTCGGGGAGCTGTTTTTT.

This clonotype was observed a handful of times. This rearrangement joins TRBV2 to TRBJ1-1; D is possibly TRBD1 (6 bases). Germline CDR1 SNHLY, CDR2 FYNNEI. Trimming removed 3 bases at V and 7 bases at J, with 9 bases between. This CDR3 comprises 12 residues. DNA for the CDR3: TGTGCCAGCAGTGACCCGGACAGTGAAGCTTTCTTT. This sequence encodes CASSDPDSEAFF. Drawing the rest from reference TRBV2 and TRBJ1-1, the complete variable domain is EPEVTQTPSHQVTQMGQEVILRCVPISNHLYFYWYRQILGQKVEFLVSFYNNEISEKSEIFDDQFSVERPDGSNFTLKIRSTKLEDSAMYFCASSDPDSEAFFGQGTRLTVV.